The next 30 T cell receptor beta chains were all read from a single sample in a study of glioma-infiltrating T cells. Amplification of TCR alpha and beta CDR3 regions from RNA used iRepertoire nested multiplex PCR. Each CDR3 protein is one row after TCRdb ran MiXCR on the multiplex PCR reads. The sample shows 160,000 or so distinct CDR3 sequences, over 40% of them seen only once. Input material: glioma tissue, nonneoplastic brain tissue, or PBMCs (not recorded which). These TCRs come from a human donor with low-grade glioma or glioblastoma, undergoing nonglioma brain surgery, or in good health (not recorded which).

The chain joins TRBV19 to TRBJ2-1, with D possibly being TRBD1 or TRBD2 (6 bases each). V was cut by 1 base and J by 9 bases, with 19 bases left in between. This CDR3 region has 16 residues. Germline V gives CDR1 LNHDA, CDR2 SQIVND (reference sequence). The CDR3 reads CASSIGTVGGQGEQFF. The DNA of the CDR3 is TGTGCCAGTAGTATAGGGACGGTAGGGGGGCAGGGTGAGCAGTTCTTC.

This clonotype was counted many times. This chain uses TRBV7-6 with TRBJ2-3; 9 bases agree with TRBD1. In germline, CDR1 is SGHVS, CDR2 FNYEAQ. This CDR3 has 14 amino acids. Trimming removed 8 bases from V and 0 bases from J; junction bases left unmatched: 3. CDR3 bases: TGTGCCAGCGGGACAGGGTTGAGCACAGATACGCAGTATTTT. Protein product: CASGTGLSTDTQYF.

V and J are TRBV6-2 or TRBV6-3 and TRBJ2-7; 7 nucleotides line up with TRBD2. V dropped 4 bases and J dropped 3; count of bases not matched to a gene: 12. The germline CDR1 and CDR2 sequences are MNHEY and SVGEGT. This CDR3 spans 16 amino acids. The CDR3 nucleotides read TGTGCCAGCAGTTCTCGACACGGAAGGGACTACTACGAGCAGTACTTC. Translation gives CASSSRHGRDYYEQYF.

This clonotype was seen more than once but under ten times. The rearrangement links TRBV24-1 to TRBJ2-7; D is unresolved. CDR3 length: 11 residues. From germline, CDR1 is KGHDR and CDR2 SFDVKD. The germline V and J ends were trimmed by 9 bases and 5 bases, with 10 bases remaining between them. CDR3 loop: CATGPWDEQYF. The CDR3 DNA reads TGTGCCACCGGGCCGTGGGACGAGCAGTACTTC.

Note on this clonotype: A read error is possible here, since a much larger clone lies one base away. This likely comes from a read error, as the CDR3 has no conserved phenylalanine or tryptophan at its end. The chain has TRBV20-1 and TRBJ2-5; 7 bases map to TRBD1. The V gene's germline CDR1 is DFQATT and CDR2 SNEGSKA (reference sequence). With 4 bases clipped from V and 4 bases from J, the junction kept 12 bases outside the gene matches. This CDR3 spans 15 amino acids. The CDR3 sequence is CSAKPKTGTRETQYL. Here the CDR3 DNA reads TGCAGTGCTAAACCAAAGACAGGGACAAGAGAGACCCAGTACCTC.

Comment on this clonotype: A much larger clone lies a single base off, so this may be a read error. This chain links TRBV28 with TRBJ1-1; no definite D call. Per the germline V gene, CDR1 is MDHEN and CDR2 is SYDVKM. This CDR3 has 13 amino acids. V lost 2 bases and J 5 bases, leaving 9 bases between the germline ends. DNA of the CDR3: TGTGCCAGCAGTTTAACGATTGGGACTGAAGCTTTCTTT. This translates into CASSLTIGTEAFF.

The gene calls are TRBV20-1 and TRBJ2-7; possibly TRBD1 for D (5 bases). Deletions cut 6 bases from V and 5 bases from J, with 23 bases between. Germline values: CDR1 DFQATT, CDR2 SNEGSKA (reference sequence). This CDR3 region has 15 residues. The CDR3 here is CSANPPQEPSDEQYF. In DNA form, the CDR3 reads TGCAGTGCCAACCCACCACAGGAACCGTCGGACGAGCAGTACTTC.

The chain couples TRBV27 to TRBJ2-6, with a possible D match to TRBD2 (5 bases). The germline gives CDR1 MNHEY, CDR2 SMNVEV (reference sequence). Trimming shortened V by 2 bases and J by 3 bases, and 11 bases separated the two germline ends. This CDR3 has 16 amino acids. The CDR3 DNA reads as TGTGCCAGCAGTTTACGGTCGGGGTTTGGGGCCAACGTCCTGACTTTC. Translation: CASSLRSGFGANVLTF. The entire variable domain, with the rest obtained from reference TRBV27 and TRBJ2-6, is as follows: EAQVTQNPRYLITVTGKKLTVTCSQNMNHEYMSWYRQDPGLGLRQIYYSMNVEVTDKGDVPEGYKVSRKEKRNFPLILESPSPNQTSLYFCASSLRSGFGANVLTFGAGSRLTVL.

The J gene is TRBJ2-1, the V gene TRBV20-1; 11 bases are a match to TRBD2. The germline CDR1 and CDR2 sequences are DFQATT and SNEGSKA (reference sequence). Unmatched junction bases numbered 7, after V lost 5 bases and J lost 7 bases. This CDR3 has 14 amino acids. The CDR3 sequence: CSAPIAGGPNEQFF. The DNA of the CDR3 is TGCAGTGCTCCGATAGCGGGAGGGCCGAATGAGCAGTTCTTC.

This clonotype was detected many times. J is TRBJ1-1 and V is TRBV20-1, with D unclear. The germline V gene encodes CDR1 DFQATT and CDR2 SNEGSKA (reference sequence). V lost 2 bases, J lost 2 bases, and 15 bases lay in between. There are 15 residues in the CDR3. CDR3 residues: CSARLVVTHNTEAFF. Here the CDR3 DNA reads TGCAGTGCTAGACTGGTAGTGACACATAACACTGAAGCTTTCTTT.

The rearrangement joins TRBV3-1 to TRBJ1-3; D is ambiguous. CDR1 and CDR2 (germline): LGHDT, YNNKEL (reference sequence). V shed 6 bases and J shed 0 bases, with 15 bases lying between them. CDR3 length equals 16 residues. The CDR3 nucleotides are TGTGCCAGCAGATTAAGTAATGGGCACTCTGGAAACACCATATATTTT. It codes for CASRLSNGHSGNTIYF. The variable domain in full, completed from reference TRBV3-1 and TRBJ1-3, reads DTAVSQTPKYLVTQMGNDKSIKCEQNLGHDTMYWYKQDSKKFLKIMFSYNNKELIINETVPNRFSPKSPDKAHLNLHINSLELGDSAVYFCASRLSNGHSGNTIYFGEGSWLTVV.

The rearrangement uses TRBV5-1 and TRBJ2-3, with a tentative D call TRBD2 (6 bases). The CDR3 contains 16 residues. Trimming cost V 4 bases and J 1 base, with 16 bases left between them. Germline CDR1 and CDR2: SGHRS and YFSETQ. The CDR3 DNA follows: TGCGCCAGCAGCCCGGCCAGGGAGCGGGGCACAGATACGCAGTATTTT. Amino acids: CASSPARERGTDTQYF.

To note about this clonotype: This may arise from a read error, as a much more abundant clone is one base away. V gene TRBV2 combines with J gene TRBJ2-7; D is uncertain. V lost 5 bases to trimming and J lost 0 bases, with 5 bases between them. This CDR3 has 12 amino acids. In germline, CDR1 is SNHLY, CDR2 FYNNEI. CDR3 DNA: TGTGCCAGCAGTAACAGCTCCTACGAGCAGTACTTC. Residues: CASSNSSYEQYF.

The table lists this clonotype with a few counts. The rearrangement joins TRBV18 to TRBJ2-7, with 11 bases matching TRBD2. The CDR3 length is 16 residues. The junction had 7 bases not matched to a gene; V was cut back by 3 bases and J by 3 bases. CDR1 is KGHSH, CDR2 LQKENI, per germline. This CDR3 is CASSPYGTSGDYEQYF. The DNA of the CDR3 is TGTGCCAGCTCACCCTACGGGACTAGCGGAGACTACGAGCAGTACTTC.

Only one count was recorded for this clonotype. A clone one base away is much larger, so this may be a read error. The CDR3 is CSARDWDSRGETQYF. CDR3 nucleotides: TGCAGTGCTAGAGATTGGGATAGTCGGGGAGAGACCCAGTACTTC. J is TRBJ2-5 and V is TRBV20-1, with D perhaps TRBD2 (5 bases). The germline V and J ends were trimmed by 0 bases and 4 bases, with 15 bases remaining between them. CDR3 length: 15 amino acids. Germline V gives CDR1 DFQATT, CDR2 SNEGSKA (reference sequence).

The gene calls are TRBV5-6 and TRBJ2-1; perhaps TRBD2 as D (5 bases). This CDR3 has 15 residues. Germline CDR1 is SGHDT and CDR2 is YYEEEE. V lost 0 bases, J lost 7 bases, and 14 bases lay in between. For the CDR3, the DNA is TGTGCCAGCAGCTTGGAAGCTAGTCGGGGTAATGAGCAGTTCTTC. Translating gives CASSLEASRGNEQFF. Using reference TRBV5-6 and TRBJ2-1 for the parts outside the CDR3, the full variable domain is DAGVTQSPTHLIKTRGQQVTLRCSPKSGHDTVSWYQQALGQGPQFIFQYYEEEERQRGNFPDRFSGHQFPNYSSELNVNALLLGDSALYLCASSLEASRGNEQFFGPGTRLTVL.

As to this clonotype: A much larger clone differs from this one at a single base, so this may be a read error. In this CDR3 the conserved last residue, phenylalanine or tryptophan, is missing, so a read error is likely. The chain has TRBV7-2 and TRBJ2-7, with TRBD1 matching over 12 bases. V shed 2 bases, J shed 6 bases, and the junction held 5 bases outside the gene matches. Germline values: CDR1 SGHTA, CDR2 FQGNSA. This CDR3 is 15 amino acids long. The CDR3 sequence is CASSLMGQGAVEQYY. The CDR3, as DNA: TGTGCCAGCAGCTTAATGGGACAGGGGGCAGTCGAGCAGTACTAC.

Ten or more counts support this clonotype. The chain combines TRBV29-1 with TRBJ2-5; D is possibly TRBD2 (6 bases). The CDR3 length is 14 residues. The V end lost 5 bases, the J end lost 1 base, and 14 bases lay between the germline ends. The germline CDR1 and CDR2 sequences are SQVTM and ANQGSEA. The CDR3 nucleotides are TGCAGCGTTACCCGCGGGGCCCGCCAAGAGACCCAGTACTTC. Its protein product is CSVTRGARQETQYF.

The chain combines TRBV28 with TRBJ2-1; D perhaps matches TRBD1 (6 bases). Trimming stripped 7 bases from V and 6 bases from J, with 22 bases between. The CDR3 covers 16 residues. Germline-derived CDR1 and CDR2 are MDHEN and SYDVKM. In DNA form, the CDR3 reads TGTGCCAGCACCCCCAGGGGTGGCCTAGGCCGCAATGAGCAGTTCTTC. It translates to CASTPRGGLGRNEQFF.

This clonotype occurred a few times. The J gene is TRBJ2-7, the V gene TRBV5-1, with 11 bases aligning to TRBD2. This CDR3 has 18 residues. Germline lookup yields CDR1 SGHRS and CDR2 YFSETQ. The trim removed 2 bases at V and 2 bases at J, leaving 12 bases unmatched. CDR3 region: CASSFGLAGGSFPYEQYF. CDR3 nucleotide sequence: TGCGCCAGCAGCTTCGGACTAGCGGGCGGATCATTCCCCTACGAGCAGTACTTC.

In this sample, this clonotype turned up a few times. The chain combines TRBV19 with TRBJ2-5; 12 bases are a match to TRBD2. V dropped 1 base and J dropped 0; count of bases not matched to a gene: 3. The CDR3 is 17 amino acids. Germline V gene sequence: CDR1 LNHDA, CDR2 SQIVND (reference sequence). The CDR3 DNA follows: TGTGCCAGTAGTATAGGAGGACTAGCGGGAAACCAAGAGACCCAGTACTTC. Translation: CASSIGGLAGNQETQYF. The whole variable domain, filled in from reference TRBV19 and TRBJ2-5, reads DGGITQSPKYLFRKEGQNVTLSCEQNLNHDAMYWYRQDPGQGLRLIYYSQIVNDFQKGDIAEGYSVSREKKESFPLTVTSAQKNPTAFYLCASSIGGLAGNQETQYFGPGTRLLVL.

This clonotype showed up many times. The rearrangement uses TRBV20-1 and TRBJ2-7; 7 bases agree with TRBD1. The CDR3 extends over 14 amino acids. The junction had 14 bases not matched to a gene; V was cut back by 5 bases and J by 7 bases. The germline V gene encodes CDR1 DFQATT and CDR2 SNEGSKA (reference sequence). CDR3 sequence: CSALGTDHVGEQYF. DNA of the CDR3: TGCAGTGCTCTTGGGACAGACCACGTAGGAGAGCAGTACTTC.

The sample holds many counts of this clonotype. This chain joins TRBV6-1 and TRBJ2-3, with D uncertain. V lost 11 bases and J lost 4, with 13 bases in between. Per germline, CDR1 MNHNS and CDR2 SASEGT. The length of the CDR3 is 12 residues. CDR3 region: CAAGNNADTQYF. The DNA for the CDR3 is TGTGCCGCCGGAAATAATGCAGATACGCAGTATTTT.

The chain links TRBV6-2 or TRBV6-3 to TRBJ2-1; D not resolved. V was clipped by 9 bases and J by 3 bases, with 15 bases between them. The CDR3 spans 14 residues. The germline CDR1 and CDR2 sequences are MNHEY and SVGEGT. As DNA, the CDR3 is TGTGCCAGAAGAGCGAGATGGGACTACAATGAGCAGTTCTTC. It is translated as CARRARWDYNEQFF.

In its sample, this clonotype was seen many times. The chain joins TRBV3-1 to TRBJ2-5; no reliable D call. This CDR3 is 13 amino acids long. Germline lookup yields CDR1 LGHDT and CDR2 YNNKEL (reference sequence). Trimming stripped 0 bases from V and 5 bases from J, with 7 bases between. The chain's CDR3 is CASSQESWETQYF. CDR3 nucleotide sequence: TGTGCCAGCAGCCAAGAGAGTTGGGAGACCCAGTACTTC.

This chain joins TRBV19 and TRBJ2-7, with D perhaps being TRBD1 or TRBD2 (6 bases each). V lost 6 bases, J lost 4 bases, and 16 bases lay in between. This CDR3 region has 14 residues. Germline-derived CDR1 and CDR2 are LNHDA and SQIVND (reference sequence). DNA for the CDR3: TGTGCCAGTAGCAACGCCAGGGGAGGTTACGAGCAGTACTTC. It specifies CASSNARGGYEQYF.

The table lists this clonotype with many counts. The J gene is TRBJ2-7, the V gene TRBV20-1; 7 nucleotides line up with TRBD1. CDR1 and CDR2 (germline): DFQATT, SNEGSKA (reference sequence). J lost 3 bases, V lost 5 bases, and 7 bases had no gene match. This CDR3 has 13 amino acids. The CDR3 DNA follows: TGCAGTGCTCCTAGGACAGGCGGCTACGAGCAGTACTTC. It yields the protein CSAPRTGGYEQYF.

CDR3 coding DNA: TGTGCCAGTAGTATGGAAGCGGGAGGGCCAGTCTACAATGAGCAGTTCTTC. Translation gives CASSMEAGGPVYNEQFF. V usage is TRBV19 and J usage is TRBJ2-1, with 10 bases identical to TRBD2. Germline V lookup: CDR1 LNHDA, CDR2 SQIVND (reference sequence). The junction had 8 bases not matched to a gene; V was cut back by 3 bases and J by 3 bases. The CDR3 is made up of 17 amino acids.

As regards this clonotype: With a much larger clone just one base away, this may be a read error. No conserved phenylalanine or tryptophan is present at the end of the CDR3, so a read error is the likely explanation. The CDR3 coding sequence is TGTGCCGTCCAGGCTTGGGCAGGGGATGGCTACACCTCC. Protein sequence: CAVQAWAGDGYTS. V is TRBV10-3 and J is TRBJ1-2, with TRBD1 as a possible D gene (6 bases). The CDR3 is made up of 13 amino acids. The germline V gene encodes CDR1 ENHRY and CDR2 SYGVKD. V was trimmed by 11 bases and J by 6 bases, leaving 19 bases between them.

A note on this clonotype: A read error may be the cause here, since a much bigger clone is one base away. This chain links TRBV20-1 with TRBJ2-4; D is unresolved. This CDR3 comprises 8 residues. Trimming removed 4 bases from V and 14 bases from J, with 6 bases in between. Germline assignment: CDR1 DFQATT and CDR2 SNEGSKA (reference sequence). CDR3 residues: CSAKVKYF. Here the CDR3 DNA reads TGCAGTGCTAAAGTTAAGTACTTC.